This record covers a single TCR beta chain. Its antigen is unidentified. Mismatch with germline at one junction end may stem from a read error. The data belong to a study of cytomegalovirus exposure and HLA in healthy donors. It was with 60 Vbeta and 13 Jbeta primers that the PCR ran. TCRdb's copy holds only in-frame clones and misses some; the assay was immunoSEQ multiplex PCR. The sample consists of about 94,000 clones, over 60% of them appearing once. Findings of the study overall: Reports credit the classifier with highly specific, highly sensitive diagnosis of cytomegalovirus status.

Per the germline V gene, CDR1 is SEHNR and CDR2 is FQNEAQ (reference sequence). The CDR3 length is 16 residues. What was sequenced was PBMCs. This chain uses TRBV7-9 with TRBJ1-1, with a weak D call TRBD1 (5 bases). The receptor comes from a young man in good health and CMV-seronegative. CDR3 sequence (DNA): TGCGCCAGCAGCCAAGAACAGAATAGGGGCAACACTGAAGCTTTCTTT. Protein product: CASSQEQNRGNTEAFF.